The 30 T cell receptor beta chains given below trace back to one sample, sequenced in a study of response to subunit inactivated influenza vaccine. From the RT-PCR reads, TCRdb called clonotypes with MiXCR, one entry per CDR3 protein. The data hold roughly 520,000 distinct CDR3 sequences, with roughly 23% observed a single time. This specimen was CD4+ T cells sorted from PBMCs, taken more than 4 days after vaccination. The source of these receptors is a man over 45 who received an inactivated influenza vaccine.

The gene calls are TRBV12-3 or TRBV12-4 and TRBJ1-5; 7 bases align to TRBD1. Losses at the gene ends were 6 bases for V and 2 bases for J; bases not matched to a gene: 4. The CDR3 has 14 amino acids. The CDR3 DNA reads TGTGCCAGCAGGCCCCAGGGGGGCAATCAGCCCCAGCATTTT. Translation gives CASRPQGGNQPQHF.

This clonotype was counted a few times. This sequence joins TRBV18 and TRBJ1-2; D is undetermined. Trimming left V 5 bases short and J 6 bases short, with 13 bases between. The CDR3 is 13 residues long. In germline, CDR1 is KGHSH, CDR2 LQKENI. The chain's CDR3 is CASSGGGLNGYTF. DNA of the CDR3: TGTGCCAGCTCAGGCGGCGGCTTGAATGGCTACACCTTC.

The rearrangement links TRBV12-3 or TRBV12-4 to TRBJ1-4; maybe TRBD1 (5 bases). Trimming shortened V by 4 bases and J by 8 bases, and 17 bases separated the two germline ends. The CDR3 totals 15 residues. CDR3 protein: CASSSSRKGYEKLFF. The CDR3 region has the DNA TGTGCCAGCAGTTCATCCCGGAAGGGGTACGAAAAACTGTTTTTT.

This clonotype was picked up a small number of times. This chain links TRBV15 with TRBJ2-1; 9 bases agree with TRBD2. The V gene's germline CDR1 is LNHNV and CDR2 YYDKDF (reference sequence). The CDR3 extends over 16 amino acids. V trimming: 1 base; J trimming: 5 bases; junction bases outside the gene matches: 6. The CDR3 spells CATSRGGGGAHNEQFF. Written as DNA, the CDR3 is TGTGCCACCAGCAGAGGAGGCGGGGGGGCCCACAATGAGCAGTTCTTC.

The rearrangement links TRBV7-3 to TRBJ2-2; D tentatively fits TRBD1 or TRBD2 (6 bases each). V lost 5 bases to trimming and J lost 7 bases, with 23 bases between them. Germline CDR1 reads SGHTA; CDR2 reads FQGTGA. The CDR3 covers 17 residues. The CDR3 sequence is CASSPSPGASYNGELFF. The CDR3 nucleotides read TGTGCCAGCAGCCCCTCCCCGGGGGCGAGTTATAACGGGGAGCTGTTTTTT.

This clonotype was recorded a few times. J is TRBJ2-1 and V is TRBV3-1; 7 bases map to TRBD1. The junction had 10 bases not matched to a gene; V was cut back by 1 base and J by 1 base. The CDR3 totals 18 residues. Germline V lookup: CDR1 LGHDT, CDR2 YNNKEL (reference sequence). The CDR3 loop reads CASSQVPGRQGSYNEQFF. The CDR3 nucleotides read TGTGCCAGCAGCCAAGTACCGGGCCGACAGGGTTCCTACAATGAGCAGTTCTTC.

This clonotype has a handful of counts. The CDR3 sequence: CSAYMAAEQFF. The CDR3 DNA follows: TGCAGTGCTTATATGGCGGCTGAGCAGTTCTTC. The gene calls are TRBV20-1 and TRBJ2-1; D remains unclear. Germline loops: CDR1 DFQATT, CDR2 SNEGSKA (reference sequence). Trimming removed 5 bases at V and 9 bases at J, with 11 bases between. CDR3 length equals 11 residues.

This clonotype showed up just a few times. The chain joins TRBV11-2 to TRBJ1-1, with D possibly TRBD1 on 5 matching bases. V was clipped by 1 base and J by 0 bases, with 15 bases between them. The CDR3 length is 17 residues. Germline loops: CDR1 SGHAT, CDR2 FQNNGV. The CDR3 coding sequence is TGTGCCAGCAGCTTAGGTCCTTCATGGACACTGAACACTGAAGCTTTCTTT. Translation gives CASSLGPSWTLNTEAFF.

This clonotype has more than one count but fewer than ten. The V and J genes are TRBV10-3 and TRBJ2-6, with D tentatively TRBD1 (6 bases). The CDR3 has 17 amino acids. Germline values: CDR1 ENHRY, CDR2 SYGVKD. V dropped 5 bases and J dropped 2 bases, with 16 bases sitting between them. Here the CDR3 DNA reads TGTGCCATCAGTAATATGGGACACTTAGCTGGGGCCAACGTCCTGACTTTC. This codes for CAISNMGHLAGANVLTF.

This chain uses TRBV14 with TRBJ2-1, with 7 positions matching TRBD1. Losses at the gene ends were 4 bases for V and 5 bases for J; bases not matched to a gene: 8. The CDR3 runs 15 residues. Germline V gives CDR1 SGHDN, CDR2 FVKESK. The CDR3 nucleotides are TGTGCCAGCAGCCCACAAAGGGACAGCGACAATGAGCAGTTCTTC. This codes for CASSPQRDSDNEQFF.

This clonotype was observed a few times. The chain links TRBV7-2 to TRBJ2-3; D is unresolved. This CDR3 has 13 residues. Germline values: CDR1 SGHTA, CDR2 FQGNSA. Trimming stripped 5 bases from V and 5 bases from J, with 11 bases between. In DNA, the CDR3 is TGTGCCAGCAGCCTGGTTAGTTTAGATACGCAGTATTTT. Its translation: CASSLVSLDTQYF.

The CDR3 sequence is CASSNGQGSFYNEQFF. CDR3 nucleotide sequence: TGTGCCAGCAGTAACGGACAGGGCTCTTTCTACAATGAGCAGTTCTTC. The V and J genes are TRBV12-3 or TRBV12-4 and TRBJ2-1; 8 nucleotides agree with TRBD1. V shed 5 bases and J 3 bases; nucleotides not matched to a gene: 9. The CDR3 is 16 amino acids.

This clonotype was observed a few times. The V gene is TRBV20-1, the J gene TRBJ2-1; TRBD1 might be the D (6 bases). This CDR3 spans 14 amino acids. Trimming pared 6 bases from V and 4 bases from J, leaving 16 bases between. From germline, CDR1 is DFQATT and CDR2 SNEGSKA (reference sequence). This CDR3 reads CSAEKGVGYNEQFF. The DNA of the CDR3 is TGCAGTGCCGAGAAGGGGGTAGGATACAATGAGCAGTTCTTC.

This clonotype was picked up many times. This chain uses TRBV12-3 or TRBV12-4 with TRBJ1-4; D remains ambiguous. CDR3 length: 13 residues. With 4 bases removed from V and 6 bases from J, the gap between germline ends came to 9 bases. CDR3 sequence: CASSSGGDEKLFF. CDR3 DNA: TGTGCCAGCAGTTCGGGCGGCGATGAAAAACTGTTTTTT.

V is TRBV12-3 or TRBV12-4 and J is TRBJ2-7; 8 bases are shared with TRBD1. The CDR3 runs to 13 residues. Unmatched junction bases numbered 6, after V lost 7 bases and J lost 4 bases. In DNA, the CDR3 is TGTGCCAGCAAATCTACAGGGGGATACGAGCAGTACTTC. This sequence encodes CASKSTGGYEQYF.

This chain joins TRBV2 and TRBJ1-5; a possible D gene is TRBD1 (6 bases). Deletions cut 7 bases from V and 4 bases from J, with 20 bases between. CDR1 and CDR2 (germline): SNHLY, FYNNEI. The CDR3 contains 16 residues. CDR3 sequence reads: CASTEFQGTSNQPQHF. DNA for the CDR3: TGTGCCAGCACTGAGTTCCAGGGGACATCGAATCAGCCCCAGCATTTT.

This clonotype was counted a few times. The V call is TRBV5-1, the J call TRBJ2-7; 14 bases map to TRBD2. The CDR3 sequence is 14 residues long. Trimming removed 4 bases from V and 6 bases from J; junction bases left unmatched: 3. Germline V CDR1 and CDR2: SGHRS, YFSETQ. This chain's CDR3 is CASSRTSGGFEQYF. The CDR3 nucleotides read TGCGCCAGCAGCCGGACTAGCGGGGGGTTCGAGCAGTACTTC.

Remarks on this clonotype: Lacking the conserved final phenylalanine or tryptophan, this CDR3 likely reflects a read error. This chain's CDR3 is CATSRTSGRVANEQFY. The CDR3 DNA sequence: TGTGCCACCAGCAGGACTAGCGGGAGGGTGGCCAATGAGCAGTTCTAC. V is TRBV15 and J is TRBJ2-1, with TRBD2 matching 14 bases. The CDR3 spans 16 residues. The germline V gene has CDR1 LNHNV and CDR2 YYDKDF (reference sequence). Trimming at V came to 3 bases and at J to 6 bases, leaving 4 bases not matched to a gene.

This clonotype showed up just a few times. The chain recombines TRBV29-1 with TRBJ1-1; no clear D. The CDR3 extends over 12 amino acids. V gave up 2 bases and J gave up 1 base, with 5 bases separating them. In germline, CDR1 is SQVTM, CDR2 ANQGSEA. The CDR3 reads CSVETQNTEAFF. CDR3 sequence (DNA): TGCAGCGTTGAAACACAGAACACTGAAGCTTTCTTT.

A few counts support this clonotype. V gene TRBV9 combines with J gene TRBJ1-1; D may be TRBD1 (6 bases). Per germline, CDR1 SGDLS and CDR2 YYNGEE. The V end lost 3 bases, the J end lost 3 bases, and 15 bases lay between the germline ends. There are 15 residues in the CDR3. The CDR3 sequence is CASSGGQPGDTEAFF. The CDR3 bases are TGTGCCAGCAGCGGGGGACAACCGGGTGACACTGAAGCTTTCTTT.

The rearrangement uses TRBV9 and TRBJ1-1; 8 positions match TRBD1. CDR3 size: 15 residues. Germline CDR1 reads SGDLS; CDR2 reads YYNGEE. J lost 7 bases, V lost 4 bases, and 12 bases had no gene match. CDR3 sequence: CASSLGQGRPIEAFF. The CDR3 nucleotides read TGTGCCAGCAGCCTAGGACAGGGCCGACCAATTGAAGCTTTCTTT.

This clonotype was detected many times. The chain joins TRBV4-1 to TRBJ1-4, with TRBD1 identical over 7 bases. CDR3 size: 15 residues. Germline CDR1 and CDR2: MGHRA and YSYEKL. V lost 4 bases and J lost 8; bases outside the gene matches: 10. CDR3 in amino acids: CASSLDRVGGEKLFF. The CDR3 region has the DNA TGCGCCAGCAGCCTAGACAGGGTAGGGGGGGAAAAACTGTTTTTT.

In its sample, this clonotype was seen a few times. V and J are TRBV7-2 and TRBJ2-7; D is perhaps TRBD2 (5 bases). The germline gives CDR1 SGHTA, CDR2 FQGNSA. The length of the CDR3 is 14 residues. Trimming left V 1 base short and J 5 bases short, with 12 bases between. The CDR3 sequence: CASSLGGSPHEQYF. The CDR3 nucleotides read TGTGCCAGCAGCTTAGGAGGGAGTCCCCACGAGCAGTACTTC. The whole variable domain, filled in from reference TRBV7-2 and TRBJ2-7, reads GAGVSQSPSNKVTEKGKDVELRCDPISGHTALYWYRQSLGQGLEFLIYFQGNSAPDKSGLPSDRFSAERTGGSVSTLTIQRTQQEDSAVYLCASSLGGSPHEQYFGPGTRLTVT.

The chain recombines TRBV12-3 or TRBV12-4 with TRBJ1-5; 8 bases line up with TRBD1. This CDR3 has 14 amino acids. The J segment lost 5 bases and the V segment lost 10 bases, leaving 10 bases of the junction unmatched. The DNA for the CDR3 is TGTGCCATTTCCAGGGGGCGACGATATCAGCCCCAGCATTTT. Amino acid sequence: CAISRGRRYQPQHF.

This sequence joins TRBV27 and TRBJ2-5, with 8 bases matching TRBD2. V lost 4 bases to trimming and J lost 4 bases; unmatched junction nucleotides: 8. Germline V gene lookup returns CDR1 MNHEY and CDR2 SMNVEV (reference sequence). This CDR3 contains 15 residues. The CDR3, as DNA: TGTGCCAGCAGTTCAACTGGACTAGCTGGAGAGACCCAGTACTTC. It specifies CASSSTGLAGETQYF.

The chain couples TRBV29-1 to TRBJ2-3, with 9 bases aligning to TRBD1. CDR3 size: 14 residues. Per the germline V gene, CDR1 is SQVTM and CDR2 is ANQGSEA. The junction had 6 bases not matched to a gene; V was cut back by 3 bases and J by 5 bases. CDR3 nucleotide sequence: TGCAGCGTTGACGACAGGGGGGTACGAGATACGCAGTATTTT. This sequence encodes CSVDDRGVRDTQYF.

CDR3 sequence: CASSTRTADVVKLFF. For the CDR3, the DNA is TGTGCCAGCAGTACCCGGACAGCTGACGTCGTAAAACTGTTTTTT. The chain has TRBV12-3 or TRBV12-4 and TRBJ1-4; TRBD1 is a possible D gene (6 bases). V was pared by 5 bases and J by 10 bases, with 20 bases between. CDR3 length: 15 amino acids.

CDR3 amino acids: CASSLGFRGRGEQFF. The CDR3 bases are TGTGCCAGCAGCCTGGGGTTCAGGGGGCGCGGTGAGCAGTTCTTC. This chain connects TRBV13 to TRBJ2-1, with 8 bases fitting TRBD1. V lost 5 bases to trimming and J lost 9 bases; unmatched junction nucleotides: 12. CDR3 length: 15 residues. Germline V gene data show CDR1 as PRHDT and CDR2 as FYEKMQ (reference sequence). Full variable domain (remainder filled in from reference TRBV13 and TRBJ2-1): AAGVIQSPRHLIKEKRETATLKCYPIPRHDTVYWYQQGPGQDPQFLISFYEKMQSDKGSIPDRFSAQQFSDYHSELNMSSLELGDSALYFCASSLGFRGRGEQFFGPGTRLTVL.

The rearrangement uses TRBV4-2 and TRBJ2-4; weak D call: TRBD2 (5 bases). The ends were cut back, 0 bases at V and 6 bases at J, with 12 bases in the middle. Germline CDR1 is LGHNA and CDR2 is YNFKEQ. This CDR3 has 15 amino acids. CDR3 nucleotide sequence: TGTGCCAGCAGCCAAGAGAGGAGCGAGGGAAACATTCAGTACTTC. Its protein product is CASSQERSEGNIQYF.

This chain connects TRBV4-3 to TRBJ1-2; D gene uncertain. This CDR3 spans 18 amino acids. Germline V CDR1 and CDR2: LGHNA, YSLEER. The V gene lost 0 bases and the J gene lost 7 bases, with 24 bases spanning the gap. The CDR3 protein is CASSQDGSRDPLWPGYTF. The CDR3 nucleotides are TGCGCCAGCAGCCAAGATGGGAGTAGGGATCCATTGTGGCCTGGCTACACCTTC.